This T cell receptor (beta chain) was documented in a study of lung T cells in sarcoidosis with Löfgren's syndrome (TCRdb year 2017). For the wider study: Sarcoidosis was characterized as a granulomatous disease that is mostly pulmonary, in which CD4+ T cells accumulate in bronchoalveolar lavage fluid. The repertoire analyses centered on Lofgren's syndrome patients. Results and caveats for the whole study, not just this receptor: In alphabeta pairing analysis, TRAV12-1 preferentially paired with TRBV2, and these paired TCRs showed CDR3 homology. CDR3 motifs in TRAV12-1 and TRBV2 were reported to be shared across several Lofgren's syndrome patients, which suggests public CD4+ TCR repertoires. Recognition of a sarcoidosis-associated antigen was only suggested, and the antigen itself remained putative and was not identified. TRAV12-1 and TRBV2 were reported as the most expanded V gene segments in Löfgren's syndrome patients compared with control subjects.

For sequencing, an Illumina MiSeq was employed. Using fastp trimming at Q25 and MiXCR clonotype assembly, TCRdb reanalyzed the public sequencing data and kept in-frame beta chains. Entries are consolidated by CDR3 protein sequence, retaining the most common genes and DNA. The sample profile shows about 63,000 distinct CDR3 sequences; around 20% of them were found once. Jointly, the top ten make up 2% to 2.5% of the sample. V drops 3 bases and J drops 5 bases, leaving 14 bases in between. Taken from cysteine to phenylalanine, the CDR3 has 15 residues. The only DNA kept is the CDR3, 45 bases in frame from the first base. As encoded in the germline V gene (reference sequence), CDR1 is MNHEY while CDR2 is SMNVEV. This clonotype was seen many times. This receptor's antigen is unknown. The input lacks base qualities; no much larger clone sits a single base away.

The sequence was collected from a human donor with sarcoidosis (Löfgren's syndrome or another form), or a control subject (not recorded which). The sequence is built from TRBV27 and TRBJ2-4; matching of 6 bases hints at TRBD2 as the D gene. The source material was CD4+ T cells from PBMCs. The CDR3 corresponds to CASSFLGGRENIQYF. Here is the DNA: TGTGCCAGCAGTTTCCTGGGGGGACGGGAAAACATTCAGTACTTC.